This entry describes one TCR beta chain. Its specificity is not known. Germline V gene data show CDR1 as SGHKS and CDR2 as YYEKEE (reference sequence). The CDR3 extends over 14 amino acids. Trimming removed 4 bases from V and 3 bases from J, with 11 bases in between. Primers included in the PCR were 60 Vbeta and 13 Jbeta primers. Here immunoSEQ multiplex PCR was the method, and the copy in TCRdb shows in-frame clones only, minus some. With over 110,000 clones in the sample, the ten largest clones hold about 0.96%. The data were obtained in a study of cytomegalovirus exposure and HLA in healthy donors. Overall study findings and caveats: For presence/absence analyses, sequencing depth was assumed to be roughly uniform across donors. An analysis that came later showed most CMV-associated TCR beta chains appearing HLA-restricted. TCR beta V segments were, for the most part, productive about 90% or about 30% of the time in an earlier analysis.

Sequences were obtained from PBMCs. The source is a male donor in good health and CMV-seronegative. The chain is built from TRBV5-5 and TRBJ1-5; a weak D match, TRBD1 (6 bases). For the CDR3, the DNA is TGTGCCAGCAGCGCCCGGACAGTCAATCAGCCCCAGCATTTT. Translated, it gives CASSARTVNQPQHF.